This entry concerns a single TCR beta chain. What antigen it recognizes has not been identified. No much larger clone is present one base from it, and per-base qualities are unavailable. TCR beta CDR3 regions were amplified from genomic DNA with the immunoSEQ assay, a bias-controlled multiplex PCR using V- and J-specific primers. A second PCR step added a proprietary barcode and Illumina adapter sequences to the CDR3 amplicons. An Illumina MiSeq instrument was used for sequencing of the CDR3 libraries. On the authors' methods: Export and quality control were done with immunoSEQ Analyzer 3.0, while downstream analyses used R Bioconductor and Immunarch. Only productive rearrangements within the normalized downsampled data set were used in the calculation of repertoire metrics. In the normalized cohort, a clonotype counted as pathologically expanded if the clonotype was larger than 5 templates. The Inverse Simpson Index was used to measure repertoire diversity. To capture all clonotypes, the CMV-specificity analyses were run on the non-normalized data set. TCRdb obtained this table from immuneACCESS and retained in-frame rearrangements with V and J assigned. These tables miss some clones; where compared with another copy, unresolved V genes account for less than half of the shortfall, and the remainder is unexplained. For V, J and clone size, that table is used; D and trimming come from the DNA. The sample table shows around 24,000 clones, and 70% to 85% are seen once. The top ten clones comprise 24% of the sample.

The time point label here, explained by the study, means: recipient sample about 28 days before transplant, after cytoreduction. Recipient blood was collected about 28 days before transplant and at days 30, 100 and 180 after transplant. Using Nuclei Lysis Solution, genomic DNA was extracted from unfractionated peripheral blood mononuclear cells that were either fresh or cryopreserved. This specimen belongs to a study of T cell clonotyping in hematopoietic cell transplantation (dated by TCRdb to about 2021). Background on the whole study: Recipient samples taken before transplant were obtained following cytoreduction. Patients were recruited between 2015 and 2017 and followed until late 2020 or death. In the study, some 140 blood samples were gathered from roughly 40 consecutive transplant recipients and their related donors.

The paper's findings and limits, for the study overall: Overlap with donor repertoires was found for only a small fraction of recipient repertoires, with over 97% found to appear de novo at the given depth. Recipient TCR diversity fell after transplant, with pathologically expanded clonotypes rising progressively from day 30 to day 180. The sample size was limited, and CD4 and CD8 repertoire contributions could not be separated because cells were not sorted. Broader TCR repertoire diversity after transplant was predicted by Inverse Simpson Index values from donors and from recipients before transplant.

The material was peripheral blood mononuclear cells, obtained before stem cell transplant. This TCR was sampled from a woman aged 55-70 years with acute myeloid leukemia. Some clones in this sample may be carry-over from other donors' samples.

The nucleotide sequence reads as follows: TGTGCCAGCAGCCCTCTGGGGGGCAGGGGCCAAGACGAGCAGTACTTC. It codes for CASSPLGGRGQDEQYF. The sequence links TRBV9 to TRBJ2-7; the D match is possibly TRBD1 or TRBD2, with 6 bases aligned in each. The germline V gene yields SGDLS for CDR1 and YYNGEE for CDR2. The CDR3 runs 16 amino acids, cysteine and phenylalanine included. Only the CDR3 DNA is retained, 48 bases long and in frame from the first base. V is reduced by 4 bases and J by 5 bases, leaving a spacing of 22 bases between them.